What follows are 8 T cell receptor beta chains derived from one specimen sequenced in a study of PD-1 blockade in classical Hodgkin lymphoma. Relapse after autologous stem cell transplantation occurred in every patient, and brentuximab vedotin exposure varied. Data came from immunoSEQ multiplex PCR; TCRdb stores just in-frame clones and leaves some out. This table has approximately 19,000 clones, about 76% appearing once. The sequences come from peripheral blood mononuclear cells (PBMCs), collected before the second cycle of nivolumab. These receptors were obtained from a human donor with classical Hodgkin lymphoma.

The chain recombines TRBV6-1 with TRBJ2-3; 8 bases are shared with TRBD2. V shed 4 bases and J 1 base; nucleotides not matched to a gene: 16. The CDR3 spans 19 residues. The V gene's germline CDR1 is MNHNS and CDR2 SASEGT. The CDR3 spells CASSALPRGVAEGTDTQYF. The DNA for the CDR3 is TGTGCCAGCAGTGCCCTCCCGCGGGGGGTTGCAGAGGGCACAGATACGCAGTATTTT.

CDR3 loop: CASSLAGRNSGANVLTF. CDR3 bases: TGTGCCAGCAGCTTAGCGGGACGCAACTCTGGGGCCAACGTCCTGACTTTC. The chain is built from TRBV7-6 and TRBJ2-6; D is perhaps TRBD1 or TRBD2 (5 bases each). The CDR3 extends over 17 amino acids. Germline CDR1 is SGHVS and CDR2 is FNYEAQ. Trimming left V 0 bases short and J 0 bases short, with 9 bases between.

This chain links TRBV10-3 with TRBJ2-7, with TRBD2 as a possible D gene (7 bases). Trimming took 0 bases from V and 3 from J, leaving 15 bases between them. CDR1 and CDR2 from the germline V gene are ENHRY and SYGVKD. The CDR3 totals 16 residues. The DNA of the CDR3 is TGTGCCATCAGTGAGTCGCGGGGGCGCGGCTTCTACGAGCAGTACTTC. It specifies CAISESRGRGFYEQYF.

This clone has a single count. The rearrangement uses TRBV6-6 and TRBJ2-4, with unresolved D. The CDR3 length is 9 residues. Germline CDR1 reads MNHNY; CDR2 reads SVGAGI (reference sequence). V was pared by 8 bases and J by 5 bases, with 1 base between. The CDR3 loop reads CASQNIQYF. In DNA, the CDR3 is TGTGCCAGCCAAAACATTCAGTACTTC.

This clone was observed once. The chain has TRBV6-5 and TRBJ2-5; 8 positions agree with TRBD1. CDR1 MNHEY and CDR2 SVGAGI come from the germline V gene. Trimming cost V 7 bases and J 5 bases; bases outside gene matches: 9. The CDR3 is made up of 14 amino acids. CDR3 in amino acids: CASTQGRGLETQYF. CDR3 coding DNA: TGTGCCAGCACTCAAGGCAGGGGGCTGGAGACCCAGTACTTC.

V usage is TRBV28 and J usage is TRBJ2-3, with 7 bases fitting TRBD2. Germline V gene data show CDR1 as MDHEN and CDR2 as SYDVKM. CDR3 size: 12 residues. The J segment lost 6 bases and the V segment lost 7 bases, leaving 4 bases of the junction unmatched. The CDR3 DNA follows: TGTGCCAGCAAATCAGCGGGGGATACGCAGTATTTT. This sequence encodes CASKSAGDTQYF.

The genes are TRBV29-1 and TRBJ2-3, with 8 positions matching TRBD1. The V segment lost 4 bases and the J segment 4 bases; nucleotides outside the gene matches: 7. The CDR3 consists of 14 residues. Germline V CDR1 and CDR2: SQVTM, ANQGSEA. DNA of the CDR3: TGCAGCGTTGCTCAGGACAGGGATCCAGATACGCAGTATTTT. Encoded protein: CSVAQDRDPDTQYF.

The chain combines TRBV4-1 with TRBJ1-1, with D maybe TRBD1 (6 bases). The ends were cut back, 5 bases at V and 1 base at J, with 17 bases in the middle. The length of the CDR3 is 16 residues. The germline V gene has CDR1 MGHRA and CDR2 YSYEKL. CDR3 amino acids: CASSFRGGRGNTEAFF. CDR3 bases: TGCGCCAGCAGCTTTCGGGGGGGCAGGGGGAACACTGAAGCTTTCTTT.